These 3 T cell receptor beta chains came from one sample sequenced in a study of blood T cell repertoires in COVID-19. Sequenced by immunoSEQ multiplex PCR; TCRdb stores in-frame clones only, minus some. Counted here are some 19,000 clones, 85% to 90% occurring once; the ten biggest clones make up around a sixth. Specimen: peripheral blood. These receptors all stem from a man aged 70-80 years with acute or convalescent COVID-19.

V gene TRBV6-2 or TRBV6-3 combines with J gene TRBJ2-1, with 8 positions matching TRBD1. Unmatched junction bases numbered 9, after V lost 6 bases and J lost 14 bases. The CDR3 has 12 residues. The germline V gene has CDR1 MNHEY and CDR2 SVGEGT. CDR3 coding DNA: TGTGCCAGCAGCCCATTTGGACAGGGTGAGTTCTTC. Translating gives CASSPFGQGEFF.

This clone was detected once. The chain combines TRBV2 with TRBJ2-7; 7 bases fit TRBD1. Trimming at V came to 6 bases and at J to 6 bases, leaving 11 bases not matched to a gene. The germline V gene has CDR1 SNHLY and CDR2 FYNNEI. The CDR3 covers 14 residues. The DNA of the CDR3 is TGTGCCAGCAGCGCAGGTGAGGGGGCCGGCGAGCAGTACTTC. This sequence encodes CASSAGEGAGEQYF.

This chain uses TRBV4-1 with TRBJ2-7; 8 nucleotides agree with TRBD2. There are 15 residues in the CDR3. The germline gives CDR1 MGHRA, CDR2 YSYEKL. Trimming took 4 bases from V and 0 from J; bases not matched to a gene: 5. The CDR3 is CASSPERGLSYEQYF. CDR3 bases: TGCGCCAGCAGCCCCGAGCGGGGGCTCTCCTACGAGCAGTACTTC.